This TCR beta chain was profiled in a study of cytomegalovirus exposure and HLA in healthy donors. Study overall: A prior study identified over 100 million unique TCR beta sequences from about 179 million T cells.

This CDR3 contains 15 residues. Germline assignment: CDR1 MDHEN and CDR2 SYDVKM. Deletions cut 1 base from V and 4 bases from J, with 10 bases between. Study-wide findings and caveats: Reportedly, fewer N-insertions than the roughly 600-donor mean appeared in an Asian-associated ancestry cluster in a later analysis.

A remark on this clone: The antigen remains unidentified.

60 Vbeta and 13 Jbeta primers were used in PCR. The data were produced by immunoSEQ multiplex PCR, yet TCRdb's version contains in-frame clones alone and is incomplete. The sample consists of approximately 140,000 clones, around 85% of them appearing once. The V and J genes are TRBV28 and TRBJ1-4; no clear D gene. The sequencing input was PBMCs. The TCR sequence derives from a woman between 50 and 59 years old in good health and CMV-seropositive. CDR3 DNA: TGTGCCAGCAGTTTATCCGTAGAGATTAATGAAAAACTGTTTTTT. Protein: CASSLSVEINEKLFF.